Presented here are 4 T cell receptor beta chains from one specimen sequenced in a study of T cells after posttransplantation cyclophosphamide. Sequenced by immunoSEQ multiplex PCR; TCRdb stores in-frame clones only, minus some. This table has under 75,000 clones, 93% appearing once. The sequencing input was PBMCs. The receptors were sampled from a woman aged 25-40 years in good health and a related stem cell transplant donor.

This clone showed up just once. The rearrangement uses TRBV7-8 and TRBJ1-2, with D unclear. The germline V gene has CDR1 SGHVS and CDR2 FQNEAQ. The CDR3 contains 14 residues. V was pared by 1 base and J by 4 bases, with 10 bases between. The CDR3 region is CASSLGHPLYGYTF. The CDR3 DNA reads TGTGCCAGCAGCTTAGGACATCCTCTCTATGGCTACACCTTC.

This chain links TRBV7-9 with TRBJ2-6; 7 nucleotides match TRBD2. Germline CDR1 reads SEHNR; CDR2 reads FQNEAQ (reference sequence). The CDR3 has 17 residues. Germline trimming cut 5 bases from V and 0 bases from J; bases unmatched to any gene: 7. Written as DNA, the CDR3 is TGTGCCAGCAGCCCGCTGGGGGGGGGCTCTGGGGCCAACGTCCTGACTTTC. Protein product: CASSPLGGGSGANVLTF.

In regard to this clone: Its ends do not fully match the called genes, so a read error is possible. Other DNA sequences of this sample code for an identical CDR3. The J gene is TRBJ1-2, the V gene TRBV19; 11 bases are a match to TRBD1. Germline V lookup: CDR1 LNHDA, CDR2 SQIVND (reference sequence). This CDR3 region has 15 residues. The CDR3 DNA reads TGCGCCAGTAGTAACCAGGGACAGGGGGTGCATGGCTACACCTTC. Translated: CASSNQGQGVHGYTF.

The J gene is TRBJ2-3, the V gene TRBV11-2; 8 bases align to TRBD2. CDR3 length: 16 amino acids. Germline V gene data show CDR1 as SGHAT and CDR2 as FQNNGV. V dropped 2 bases and J dropped 3; count of bases not matched to a gene: 7. The CDR3 DNA reads TGTGCCAGCAGCTTAACAGCGGGGGCGAGGACAGATACGCAGTATTTT. It is translated as CASSLTAGARTDTQYF.